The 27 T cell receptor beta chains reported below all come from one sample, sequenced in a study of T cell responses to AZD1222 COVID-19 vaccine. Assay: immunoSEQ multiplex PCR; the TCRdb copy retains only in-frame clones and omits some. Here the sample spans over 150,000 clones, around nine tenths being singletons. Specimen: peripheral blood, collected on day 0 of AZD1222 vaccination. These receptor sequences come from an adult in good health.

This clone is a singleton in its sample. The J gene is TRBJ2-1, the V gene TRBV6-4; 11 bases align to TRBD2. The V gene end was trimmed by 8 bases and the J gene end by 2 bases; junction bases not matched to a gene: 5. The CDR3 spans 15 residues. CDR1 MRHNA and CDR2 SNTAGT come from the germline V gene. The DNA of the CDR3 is TGTGCCAGCGCGATACTAGCGGGGGCCTACAATGAGCAGTTCTTC. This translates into CASAILAGAYNEQFF.

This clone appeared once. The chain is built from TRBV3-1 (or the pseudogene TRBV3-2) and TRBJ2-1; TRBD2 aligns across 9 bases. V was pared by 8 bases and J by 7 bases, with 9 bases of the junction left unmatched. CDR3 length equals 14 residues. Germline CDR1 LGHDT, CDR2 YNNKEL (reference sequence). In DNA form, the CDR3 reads TGTGCCAGCGGAGGGCGGGGGGGCTCTAATGAGCAGTTCTTC. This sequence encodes CASGGRGGSNEQFF.

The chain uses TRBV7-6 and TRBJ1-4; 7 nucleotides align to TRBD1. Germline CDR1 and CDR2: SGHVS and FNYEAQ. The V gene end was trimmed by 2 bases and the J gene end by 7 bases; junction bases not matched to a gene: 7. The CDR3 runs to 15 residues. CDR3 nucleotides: TGTGCCAGCAGCTTATCGACAGGGCTGGCTGAAAAACTGTTTTTT. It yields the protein CASSLSTGLAEKLFF.

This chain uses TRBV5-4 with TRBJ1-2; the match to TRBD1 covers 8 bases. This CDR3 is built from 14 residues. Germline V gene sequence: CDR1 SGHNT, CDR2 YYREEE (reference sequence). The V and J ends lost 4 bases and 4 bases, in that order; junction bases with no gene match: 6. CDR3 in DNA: TGTGCCAGCAGCGCAGACAGGGGAACCTATGGCTACACCTTC. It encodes CASSADRGTYGYTF. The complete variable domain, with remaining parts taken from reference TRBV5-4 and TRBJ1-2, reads ETGVTQSPTHLIKTRGQQVTLRCSSQSGHNTVSWYQQALGQGPQFIFQYYREEENGRGNFPPRFSGLQFPNYSSELNVNALELDDSALYLCASSADRGTYGYTFGSGTRLTVV.

The CDR3 DNA reads as TGTGCCAGTAGTATTAGGTCCGGGACAGGGAACTATGGCTACACCTTC. Protein: CASSIRSGTGNYGYTF. The V call is TRBV19, the J call TRBJ1-2, with 9 bases aligning to TRBD1. Germline CDR1 reads LNHDA; CDR2 reads SQIVND (reference sequence). V shed 3 bases and J 2 bases; nucleotides not matched to a gene: 7. There are 16 residues in the CDR3.

The CDR3 nucleotides are TGTGCCAGCAGGAGACAGGGGGGGGGTCAGCCCCAGCATTTT. Translation: CASRRQGGGQPQHF. The chain recombines TRBV2 with TRBJ1-5, with TRBD1 identical over 9 bases. The CDR3 spans 14 residues. Germline assignment: CDR1 SNHLY and CDR2 FYNNEI. V gave up 6 bases and J gave up 6 bases; unmatched junction bases: 6.

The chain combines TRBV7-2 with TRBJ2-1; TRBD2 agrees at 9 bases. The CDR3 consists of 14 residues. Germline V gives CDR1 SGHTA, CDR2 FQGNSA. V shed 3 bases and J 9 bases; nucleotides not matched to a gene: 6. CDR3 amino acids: CASSFGRGGSEQFF. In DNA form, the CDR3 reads TGTGCCAGCAGCTTCGGGCGGGGGGGCTCTGAGCAGTTCTTC.

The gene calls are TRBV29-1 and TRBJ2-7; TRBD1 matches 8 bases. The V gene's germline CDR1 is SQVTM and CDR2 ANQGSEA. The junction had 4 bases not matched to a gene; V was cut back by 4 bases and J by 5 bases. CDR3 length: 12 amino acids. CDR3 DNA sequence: TGCAGCGTTGTACAGGGGGTCAACGAGCAGTACTTC. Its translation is CSVVQGVNEQYF.

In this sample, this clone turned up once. CDR3 protein: CASSLGDRNTDTQYF. The CDR3 DNA is TGTGCCAGCAGCTTGGGGGACCGAAACACAGATACGCAGTATTTT. The V gene is TRBV5-8, the J gene TRBJ2-3; D may correspond to TRBD1 or TRBD2 (5 bases each). Trimming took off 0 bases at V and 2 bases at J, with 10 bases between the two ends. This CDR3 is built from 15 residues. Germline CDR1 SGHTS, CDR2 YDEGEE.

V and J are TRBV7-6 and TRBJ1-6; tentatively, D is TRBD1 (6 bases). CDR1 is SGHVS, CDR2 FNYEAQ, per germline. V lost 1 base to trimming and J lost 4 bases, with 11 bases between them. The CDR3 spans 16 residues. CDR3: CASSLGGTGYNSPLHF. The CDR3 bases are TGTGCCAGCAGCTTAGGGGGAACAGGGTATAATTCACCCCTCCACTTT.

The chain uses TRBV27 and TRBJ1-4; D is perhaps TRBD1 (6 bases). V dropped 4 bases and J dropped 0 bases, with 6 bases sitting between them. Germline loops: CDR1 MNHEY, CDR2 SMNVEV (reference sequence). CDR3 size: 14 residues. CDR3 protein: CASSSGATNEKLFF. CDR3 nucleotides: TGTGCCAGCAGTTCAGGGGCAACTAATGAAAAACTGTTTTTT.

In DNA form, the CDR3 reads TGTGCCAGCAGTCTACAGGGGGCGCGAGGCTACACCTTC. It is translated as CASSLQGARGYTF. The chain employs TRBV27 and TRBJ1-2, with 9 bases identical to TRBD1. V shed 5 bases, J shed 8 bases, and the junction held 6 bases outside the gene matches. Germline assignment: CDR1 MNHEY and CDR2 SMNVEV (reference sequence). The CDR3 has 13 amino acids.

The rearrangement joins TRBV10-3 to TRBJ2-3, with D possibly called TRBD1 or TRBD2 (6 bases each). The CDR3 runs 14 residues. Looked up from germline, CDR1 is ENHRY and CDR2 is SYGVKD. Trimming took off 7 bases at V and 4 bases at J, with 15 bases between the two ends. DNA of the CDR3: TGTGCCATCAAACCGAGGGGGGAGGCAGATACGCAGTATTTT. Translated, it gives CAIKPRGEADTQYF.

DNA of the CDR3: TGTGCCAGCAGCTTGGGGCAGGCCATCAACTATGGCTACACCTTC. Translation gives CASSLGQAINYGYTF. The rearrangement links TRBV5-5 to TRBJ1-2, with D unclear. Germline V gives CDR1 SGHKS, CDR2 YYEKEE (reference sequence). The V and J ends lost 0 bases and 2 bases respectively, with 11 bases between them. The CDR3 is 15 amino acids. Supplemented by reference TRBV5-5 and TRBJ1-2, the full variable domain reads DAGVTQSPTHLIKTRGQQVTLRCSPISGHKSVSWYQQVLGQGPQFIFQYYEKEERGRGNFPDRFSARQFPNYSSELNVNALLLGDSALYLCASSLGQAINYGYTFGSGTRLTVV.

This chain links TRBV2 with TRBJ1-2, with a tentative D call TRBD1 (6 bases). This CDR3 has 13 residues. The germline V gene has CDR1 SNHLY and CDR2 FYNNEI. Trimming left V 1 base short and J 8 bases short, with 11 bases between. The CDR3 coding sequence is TGTGCCAGCAGTGAAGAGGGGGTAGGCGGCTACACCTTC. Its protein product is CASSEEGVGGYTF.

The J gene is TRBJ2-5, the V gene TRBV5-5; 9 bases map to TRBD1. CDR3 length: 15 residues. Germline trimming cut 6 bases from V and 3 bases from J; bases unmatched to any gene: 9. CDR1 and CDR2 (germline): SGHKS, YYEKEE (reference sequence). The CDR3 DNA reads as TGTGCCAGCACCTCACAGGGGGCGATAGAAGAGACCCAGTACTTC. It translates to CASTSQGAIEETQYF.

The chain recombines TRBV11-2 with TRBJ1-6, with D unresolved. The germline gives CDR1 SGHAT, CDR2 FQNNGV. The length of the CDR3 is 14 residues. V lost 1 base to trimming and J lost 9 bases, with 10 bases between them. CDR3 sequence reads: CASSLAQQPSPLHF. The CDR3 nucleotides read TGTGCCAGCAGCTTAGCACAGCAACCTTCACCCCTCCACTTT. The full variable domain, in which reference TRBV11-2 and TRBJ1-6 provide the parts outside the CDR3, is EAGVAQSPRYKIIEKRQSVAFWCNPISGHATLYWYQQILGQGPKLLIQFQNNGVVDDSQLPKDRFSAERLKGVDSTLKIQPAKLEDSAVYLCASSLAQQPSPLHFGNGTRLTVT.

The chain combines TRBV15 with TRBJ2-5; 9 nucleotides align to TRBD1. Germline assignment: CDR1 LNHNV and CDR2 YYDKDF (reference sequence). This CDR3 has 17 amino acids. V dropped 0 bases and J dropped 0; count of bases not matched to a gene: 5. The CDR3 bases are TGTGCCACCAGCAGAGATCTCTGGACAGGGGACCAAGAGACCCAGTACTTC. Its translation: CATSRDLWTGDQETQYF.

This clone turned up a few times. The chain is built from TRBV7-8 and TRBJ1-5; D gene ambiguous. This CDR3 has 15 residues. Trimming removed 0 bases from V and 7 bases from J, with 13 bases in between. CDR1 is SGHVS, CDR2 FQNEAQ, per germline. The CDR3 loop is CASSLASTEHQPQHF. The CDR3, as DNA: TGTGCCAGCAGCTTAGCGAGCACAGAACACCAGCCCCAGCATTTT. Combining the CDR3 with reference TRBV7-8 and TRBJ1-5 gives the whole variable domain GAGVSQSPRYKVAKRGQDVALRCDPISGHVSLFWYQQALGQGPEFLTYFQNEAQLDKSGLPSDRFFAERPEGSVSTLKIQRTQQEDSAVYLCASSLASTEHQPQHFGDGTRLSIL.

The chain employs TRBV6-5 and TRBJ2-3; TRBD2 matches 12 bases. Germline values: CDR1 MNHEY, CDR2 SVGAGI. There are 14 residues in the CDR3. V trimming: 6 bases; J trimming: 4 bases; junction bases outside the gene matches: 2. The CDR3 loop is CASSSSGGADTQYF. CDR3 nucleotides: TGTGCCAGCAGCTCTAGCGGGGGGGCAGATACGCAGTATTTT.

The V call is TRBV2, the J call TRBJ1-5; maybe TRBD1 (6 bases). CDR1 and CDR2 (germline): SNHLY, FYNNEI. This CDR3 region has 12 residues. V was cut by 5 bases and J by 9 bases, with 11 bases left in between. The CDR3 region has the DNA TGTGCCAGCAGTTACAGGGACCTGCCCCAGCATTTT. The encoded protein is CASSYRDLPQHF.

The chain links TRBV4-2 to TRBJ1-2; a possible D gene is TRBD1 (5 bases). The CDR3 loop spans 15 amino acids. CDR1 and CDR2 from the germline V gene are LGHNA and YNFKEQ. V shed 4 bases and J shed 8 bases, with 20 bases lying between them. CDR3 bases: TGTGCCAGCAGCCCCCAGGTCACCCAGGGAGGAGGCTACACCTTC. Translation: CASSPQVTQGGGYTF.

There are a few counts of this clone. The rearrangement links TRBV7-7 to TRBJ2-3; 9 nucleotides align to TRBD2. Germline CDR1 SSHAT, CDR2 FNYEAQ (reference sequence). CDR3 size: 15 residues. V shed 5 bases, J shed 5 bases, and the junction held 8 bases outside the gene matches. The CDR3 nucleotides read TGTGCCAGCAGCCCACGGAGCGGGGGGTTAGATACGCAGTATTTT. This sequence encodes CASSPRSGGLDTQYF.

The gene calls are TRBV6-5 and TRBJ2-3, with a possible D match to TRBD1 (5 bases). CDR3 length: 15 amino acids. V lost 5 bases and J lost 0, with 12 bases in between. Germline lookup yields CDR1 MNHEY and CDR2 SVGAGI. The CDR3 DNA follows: TGTGCCAGCAGTACCGACAGAGGTAGCACAGATACGCAGTATTTT. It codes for CASSTDRGSTDTQYF.

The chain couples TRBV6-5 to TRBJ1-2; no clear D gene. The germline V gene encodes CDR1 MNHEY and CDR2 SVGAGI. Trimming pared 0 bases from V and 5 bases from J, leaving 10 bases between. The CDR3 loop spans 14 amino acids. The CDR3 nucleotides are TGTGCCAGCAGTTACTCGAGCCGGACGTATGGCTACACCTTC. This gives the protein CASSYSSRTYGYTF.

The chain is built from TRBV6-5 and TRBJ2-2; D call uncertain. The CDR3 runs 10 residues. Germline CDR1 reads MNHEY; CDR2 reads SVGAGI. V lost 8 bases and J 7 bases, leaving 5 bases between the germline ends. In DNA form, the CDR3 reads TGTGCCAGCCTTCGCGGGGAGCTGTTTTTT. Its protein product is CASLRGELFF.

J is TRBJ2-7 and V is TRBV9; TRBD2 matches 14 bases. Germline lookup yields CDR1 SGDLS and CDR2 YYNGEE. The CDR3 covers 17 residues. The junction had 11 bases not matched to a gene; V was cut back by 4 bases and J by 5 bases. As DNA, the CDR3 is TGTGCCAGCAGCCACCCGACTAGCGGGGGGGGCTGGGACGAGCAGTACTTC. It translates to CASSHPTSGGGWDEQYF.